Here is one TCR beta chain with its context. This sample was included in a study of blood T cell repertoires in COVID-19. CDR1 and CDR2 (germline): LNHDA, SQIVND (reference sequence). The CDR3 is 14 residues long. Losses at the gene ends were 4 bases for V and 3 bases for J; bases not matched to a gene: 5. Generated by immunoSEQ multiplex PCR, the TCRdb table keeps only in-frame clones and is missing some. The top ten clones hold about 4.6% of a sample with 150,000 to 200,000 clones, approximately 92% of them seen once. This TCR derives from a man aged 25 to 40 with COVID-19, enrolled during active disease. The chain is built from TRBV19 and TRBJ1-1, with 7 bases that match TRBD1. Sequencing used peripheral blood. The CDR3, as DNA: TGTGCCAGTAGTACGGACAGGACTTACACTGAAGCTTTCTTT. Residues: CASSTDRTYTEAFF.